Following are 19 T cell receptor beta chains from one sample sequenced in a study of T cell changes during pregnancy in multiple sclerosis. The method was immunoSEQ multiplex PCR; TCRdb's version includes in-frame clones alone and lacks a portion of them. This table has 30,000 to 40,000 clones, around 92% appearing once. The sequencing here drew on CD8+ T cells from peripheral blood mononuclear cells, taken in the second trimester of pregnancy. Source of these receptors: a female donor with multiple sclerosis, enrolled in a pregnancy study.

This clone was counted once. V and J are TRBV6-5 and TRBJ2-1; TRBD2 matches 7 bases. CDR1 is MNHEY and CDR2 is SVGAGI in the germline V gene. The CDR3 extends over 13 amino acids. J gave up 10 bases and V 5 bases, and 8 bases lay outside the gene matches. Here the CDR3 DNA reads TGTGCCAGCAGTACGGGGGGAGGGCGGGAGCAGTTCTTC. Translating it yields CASSTGGGREQFF.

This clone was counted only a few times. For the CDR3, the DNA is TGTGCCACAAGCTCTGGGGACAGTAGATACAATGAGCAGTTCTTC. The encoded protein is CATSSGDSRYNEQFF. The chain uses TRBV7-9 and TRBJ2-1; 7 nucleotides line up with TRBD1. Per the germline V gene, CDR1 is SEHNR and CDR2 is FQNEAQ (reference sequence). This CDR3 is built from 15 residues. V gave up 10 bases and J gave up 4 bases; unmatched junction bases: 13.

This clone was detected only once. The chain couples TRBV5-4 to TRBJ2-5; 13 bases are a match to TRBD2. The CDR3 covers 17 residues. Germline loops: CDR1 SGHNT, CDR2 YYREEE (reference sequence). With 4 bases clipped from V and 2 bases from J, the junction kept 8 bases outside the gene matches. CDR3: CASSPGLAGPDQETQYF. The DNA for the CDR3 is TGTGCCAGCAGCCCGGGACTAGCGGGGCCCGATCAAGAGACCCAGTACTTC.

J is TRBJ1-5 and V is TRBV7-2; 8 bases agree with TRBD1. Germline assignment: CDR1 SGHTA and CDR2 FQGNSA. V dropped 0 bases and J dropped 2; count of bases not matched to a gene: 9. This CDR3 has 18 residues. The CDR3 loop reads CASSLAVGTGGRNQPQHF. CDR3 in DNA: TGTGCCAGCAGCTTAGCGGTGGGGACAGGAGGTCGCAATCAGCCCCAGCATTTT.

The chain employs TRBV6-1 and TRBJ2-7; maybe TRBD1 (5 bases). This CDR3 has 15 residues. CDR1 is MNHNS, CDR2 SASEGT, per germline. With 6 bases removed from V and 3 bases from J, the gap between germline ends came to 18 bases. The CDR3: CASSSSRQGSYEQYF. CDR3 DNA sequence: TGTGCCAGCAGCTCAAGTCGGCAGGGTAGCTACGAGCAGTACTTC.

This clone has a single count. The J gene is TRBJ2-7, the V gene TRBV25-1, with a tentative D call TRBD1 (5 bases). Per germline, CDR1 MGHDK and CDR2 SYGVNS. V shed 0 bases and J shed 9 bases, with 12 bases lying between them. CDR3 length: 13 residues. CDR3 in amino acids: CASSEYLGEGQYF. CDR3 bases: TGTGCCAGCAGTGAATATCTAGGGGAAGGGCAGTACTTC.

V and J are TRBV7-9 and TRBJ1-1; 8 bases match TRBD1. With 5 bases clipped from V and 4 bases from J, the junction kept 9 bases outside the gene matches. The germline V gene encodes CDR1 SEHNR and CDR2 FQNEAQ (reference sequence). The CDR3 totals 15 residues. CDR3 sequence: CASSPPDREGTEAFF. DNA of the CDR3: TGTGCCAGCAGCCCCCCGGACAGGGAAGGCACTGAAGCTTTCTTT.

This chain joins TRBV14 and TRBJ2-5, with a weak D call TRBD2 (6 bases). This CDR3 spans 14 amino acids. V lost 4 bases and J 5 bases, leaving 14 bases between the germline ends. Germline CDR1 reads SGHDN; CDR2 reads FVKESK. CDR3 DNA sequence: TGTGCCAGCAGCCCTGAGGAGGGTCCGGAGACCCAGTACTTC. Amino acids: CASSPEEGPETQYF.

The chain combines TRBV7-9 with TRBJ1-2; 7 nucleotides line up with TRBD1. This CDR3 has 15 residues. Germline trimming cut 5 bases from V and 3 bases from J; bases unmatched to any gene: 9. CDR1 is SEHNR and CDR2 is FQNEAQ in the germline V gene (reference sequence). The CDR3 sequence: CASSKTGNLDYGYTF. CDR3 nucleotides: TGTGCCAGCAGCAAGACAGGGAATTTGGACTATGGCTACACCTTC.

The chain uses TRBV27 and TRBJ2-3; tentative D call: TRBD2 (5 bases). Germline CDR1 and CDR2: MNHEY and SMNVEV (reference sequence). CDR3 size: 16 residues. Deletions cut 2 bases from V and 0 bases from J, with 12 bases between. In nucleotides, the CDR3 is TGTGCCAGCAGTTTAACGGGGTTTTCTAGCACAGATACGCAGTATTTT. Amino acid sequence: CASSLTGFSSTDTQYF.

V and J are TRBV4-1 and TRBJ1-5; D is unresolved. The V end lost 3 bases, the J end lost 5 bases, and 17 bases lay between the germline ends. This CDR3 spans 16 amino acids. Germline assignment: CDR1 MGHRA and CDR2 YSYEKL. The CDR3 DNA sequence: TGCGCCAGCAGCCAGAGCCCCCTCGGGAAGGATCAGCCCCAGCATTTT. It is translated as CASSQSPLGKDQPQHF.

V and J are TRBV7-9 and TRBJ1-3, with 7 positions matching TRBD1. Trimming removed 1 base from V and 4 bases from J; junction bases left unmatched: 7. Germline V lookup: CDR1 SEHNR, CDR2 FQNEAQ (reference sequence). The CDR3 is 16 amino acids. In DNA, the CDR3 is TGTGCCAGCAGCTTAGAGACGACAGGGATAGGAAACACCATATATTTT. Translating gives CASSLETTGIGNTIYF.

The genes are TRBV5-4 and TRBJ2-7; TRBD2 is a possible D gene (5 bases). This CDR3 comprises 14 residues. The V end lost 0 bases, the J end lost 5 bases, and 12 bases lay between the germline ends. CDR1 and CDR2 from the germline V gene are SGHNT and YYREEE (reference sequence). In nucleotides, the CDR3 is TGTGCCAGCAGCTTGGCCGAGGGTTGGGACGAGCAGTACTTC. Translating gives CASSLAEGWDEQYF.

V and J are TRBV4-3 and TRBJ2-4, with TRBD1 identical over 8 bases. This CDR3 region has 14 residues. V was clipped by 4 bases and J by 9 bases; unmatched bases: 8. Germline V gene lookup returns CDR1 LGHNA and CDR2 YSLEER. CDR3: CASSPWTGSFIQYF. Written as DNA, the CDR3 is TGCGCCAGCAGCCCATGGACAGGGTCGTTCATTCAGTACTTC.

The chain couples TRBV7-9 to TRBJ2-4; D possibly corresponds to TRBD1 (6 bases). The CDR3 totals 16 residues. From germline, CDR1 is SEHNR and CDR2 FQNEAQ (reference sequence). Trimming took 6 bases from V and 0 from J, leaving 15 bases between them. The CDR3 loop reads CASRREGGLAKNIQYF. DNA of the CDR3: TGTGCCAGCAGACGCGAAGGGGGTCTAGCCAAAAACATTCAGTACTTC.

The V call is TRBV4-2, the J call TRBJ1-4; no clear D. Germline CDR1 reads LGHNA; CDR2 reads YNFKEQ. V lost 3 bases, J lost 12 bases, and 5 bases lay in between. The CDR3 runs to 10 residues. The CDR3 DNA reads TGTGCCAGCAGCCACGGAGAACTGTTTTTT. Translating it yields CASSHGELFF.

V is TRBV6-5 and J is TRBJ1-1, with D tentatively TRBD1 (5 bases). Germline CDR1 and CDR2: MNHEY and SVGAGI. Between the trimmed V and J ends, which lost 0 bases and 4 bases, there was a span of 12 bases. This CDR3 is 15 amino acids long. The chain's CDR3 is CASSYSGAGLTEAFF. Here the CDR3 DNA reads TGTGCCAGCAGTTACTCCGGGGCGGGGCTCACTGAAGCTTTCTTT.

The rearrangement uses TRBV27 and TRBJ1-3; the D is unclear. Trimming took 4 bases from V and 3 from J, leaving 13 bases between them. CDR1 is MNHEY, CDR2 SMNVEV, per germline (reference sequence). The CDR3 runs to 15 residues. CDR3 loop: CASSSSGSGGNTIYF. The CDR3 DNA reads TGTGCCAGCAGTTCCTCCGGGTCTGGTGGAAACACCATATATTTT.

The CDR3 loop reads CASSQTSEFYEQYF. The CDR3 nucleotides read TGTGCCAGCAGCCAGACTAGCGAATTCTACGAGCAGTACTTC. The rearrangement links TRBV6-6 to TRBJ2-7; TRBD2 aligns across 8 bases. CDR1 and CDR2 from the germline V gene are MNHNY and SVGAGI (reference sequence). J lost 3 bases, V lost 6 bases, and 7 bases had no gene match. This CDR3 is 14 amino acids long.